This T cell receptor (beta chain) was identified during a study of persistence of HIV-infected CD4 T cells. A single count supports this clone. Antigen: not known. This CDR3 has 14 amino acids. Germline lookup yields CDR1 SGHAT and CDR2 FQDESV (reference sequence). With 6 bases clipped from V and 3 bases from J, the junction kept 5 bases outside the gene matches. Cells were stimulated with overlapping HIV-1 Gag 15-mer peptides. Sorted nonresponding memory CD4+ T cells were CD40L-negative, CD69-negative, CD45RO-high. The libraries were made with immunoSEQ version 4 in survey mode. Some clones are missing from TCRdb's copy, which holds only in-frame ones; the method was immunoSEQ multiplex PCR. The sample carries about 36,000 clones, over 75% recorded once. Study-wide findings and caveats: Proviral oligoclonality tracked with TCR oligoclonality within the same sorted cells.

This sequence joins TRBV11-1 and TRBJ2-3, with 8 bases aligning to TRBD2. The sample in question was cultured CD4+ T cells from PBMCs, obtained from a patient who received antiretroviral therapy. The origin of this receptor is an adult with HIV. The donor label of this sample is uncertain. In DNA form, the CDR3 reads TGTGCCAGCAGTGCCACTAGCGGTACAGATACGCAGTATTTT. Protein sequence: CASSATSGTDTQYF. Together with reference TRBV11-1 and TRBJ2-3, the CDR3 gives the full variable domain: EAEVAQSPRYKITEKSQAVAFWCDPISGHATLYWYRQILGQGPELLVQFQDESVVDDSQLPKDRFSAERLKGVDSTLKIQPAELGDSAMYLCASSATSGTDTQYFGPGTRLTVL.